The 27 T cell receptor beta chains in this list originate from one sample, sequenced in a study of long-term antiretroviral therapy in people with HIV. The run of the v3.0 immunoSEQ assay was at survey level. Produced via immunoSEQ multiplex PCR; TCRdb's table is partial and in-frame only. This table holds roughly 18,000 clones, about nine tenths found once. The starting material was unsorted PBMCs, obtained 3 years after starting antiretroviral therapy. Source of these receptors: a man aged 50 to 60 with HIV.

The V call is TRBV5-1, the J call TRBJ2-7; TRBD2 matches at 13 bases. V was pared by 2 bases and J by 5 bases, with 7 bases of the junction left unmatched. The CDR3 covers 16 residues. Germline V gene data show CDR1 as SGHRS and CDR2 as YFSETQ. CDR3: CASSLTSGGASHEQYF. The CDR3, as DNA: TGCGCCAGCAGCTTAACTAGCGGGGGGGCCAGCCACGAGCAGTACTTC.

CDR3 sequence reads: CASSQDWQGVTDTQYF. CDR3 in DNA: TGCGCCAGCAGCCAAGATTGGCAGGGGGTCACAGATACGCAGTATTTT. The V call is TRBV4-3, the J call TRBJ2-3; 7 nucleotides match TRBD1. Unmatched junction bases numbered 5, after V lost 0 bases and J lost 2 bases. The germline V gene has CDR1 LGHNA and CDR2 YSLEER. CDR3 length: 16 residues.

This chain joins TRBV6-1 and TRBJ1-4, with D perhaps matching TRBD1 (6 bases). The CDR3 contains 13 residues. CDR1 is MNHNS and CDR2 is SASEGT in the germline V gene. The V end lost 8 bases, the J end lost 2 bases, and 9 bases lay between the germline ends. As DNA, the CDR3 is TGTGCCAGCCGGCAGGGGACTAATGAAAAACTGTTTTTT. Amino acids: CASRQGTNEKLFF.

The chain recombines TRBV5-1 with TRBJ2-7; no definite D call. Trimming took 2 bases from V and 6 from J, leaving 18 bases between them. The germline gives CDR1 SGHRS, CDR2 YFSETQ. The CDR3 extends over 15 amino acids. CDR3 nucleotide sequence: TGCGCCAGCAGCTTAGGCGGATCCCCCTCGGGCGAGCAGTACTTC. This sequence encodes CASSLGGSPSGEQYF.

The CDR3 DNA reads TGTGCCTGGAGTGGACAGGGCCTCGAGCAGTACTTC. Translation gives CAWSGQGLEQYF. The chain recombines TRBV30 with TRBJ2-7; TRBD1 matches 7 bases. J lost 6 bases, V lost 1 base, and 3 bases had no gene match. The germline CDR1 and CDR2 sequences are GTSNPN and SVGIG (reference sequence). CDR3 length: 12 residues.

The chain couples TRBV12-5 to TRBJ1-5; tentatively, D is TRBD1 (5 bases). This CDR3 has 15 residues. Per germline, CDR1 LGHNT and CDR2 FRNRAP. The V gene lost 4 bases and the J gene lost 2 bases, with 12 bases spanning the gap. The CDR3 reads CASGWGGFGNQPQHF. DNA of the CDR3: TGTGCTAGTGGTTGGGGGGGATTCGGCAATCAGCCCCAGCATTTT. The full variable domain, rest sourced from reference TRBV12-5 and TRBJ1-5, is DARVTQTPRHKVTEMGQEVTMRCQPILGHNTVFWYRQTMMQGLELLAYFRNRAPLDDSGMPKDRFSAEMPDATLATLKIQPSEPRDSAVYFCASGWGGFGNQPQHFGDGTRLSIL.

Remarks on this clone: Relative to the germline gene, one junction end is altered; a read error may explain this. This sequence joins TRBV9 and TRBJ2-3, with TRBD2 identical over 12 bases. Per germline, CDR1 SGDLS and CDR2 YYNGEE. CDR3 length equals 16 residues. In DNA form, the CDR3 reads TGTGCCGGCAGCGCTCTAGCGGGGGGGGGCACAGATACGCAGTATTTT. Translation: CAGSALAGGGTDTQYF.

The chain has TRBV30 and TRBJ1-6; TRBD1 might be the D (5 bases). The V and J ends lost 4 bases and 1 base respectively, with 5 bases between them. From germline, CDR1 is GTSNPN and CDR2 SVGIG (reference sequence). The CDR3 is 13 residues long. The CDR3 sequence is CAWTGSYNSPLHF. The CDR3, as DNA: TGTGCCTGGACAGGGTCCTATAATTCACCCCTCCACTTT.

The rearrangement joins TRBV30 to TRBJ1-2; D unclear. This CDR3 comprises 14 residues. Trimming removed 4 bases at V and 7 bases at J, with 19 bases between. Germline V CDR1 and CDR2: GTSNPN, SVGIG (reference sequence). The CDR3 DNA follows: TGTGCCTGGAACGGACCGGATGGGATTGTTGGCTACACCTTC. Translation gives CAWNGPDGIVGYTF.

The CDR3 nucleotides read TGTGCCATCAGTGTGGAAGCGTTTAGCTCCTATAATTCACCCCTCCACTTT. The encoded protein is CAISVEAFSSYNSPLHF. This chain links TRBV10-3 with TRBJ1-6; D gene unclear. This CDR3 contains 17 residues. The germline gives CDR1 ENHRY, CDR2 SYGVKD. V lost 4 bases and J 0 bases, leaving 13 bases between the germline ends.

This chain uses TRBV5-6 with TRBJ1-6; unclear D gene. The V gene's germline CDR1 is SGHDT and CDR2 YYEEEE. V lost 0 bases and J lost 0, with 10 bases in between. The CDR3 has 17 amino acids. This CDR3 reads CASSLDPLSSYNSPLHF. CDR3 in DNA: TGTGCCAGCAGCTTGGACCCCCTGAGCTCCTATAATTCACCCCTCCACTTT.

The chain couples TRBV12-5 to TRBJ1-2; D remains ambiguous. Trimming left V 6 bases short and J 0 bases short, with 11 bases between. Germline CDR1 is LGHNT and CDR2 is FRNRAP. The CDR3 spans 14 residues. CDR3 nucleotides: TGTGCTAGTGGACCCGACATCGCTAACTATGGCTACACCTTC. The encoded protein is CASGPDIANYGYTF.

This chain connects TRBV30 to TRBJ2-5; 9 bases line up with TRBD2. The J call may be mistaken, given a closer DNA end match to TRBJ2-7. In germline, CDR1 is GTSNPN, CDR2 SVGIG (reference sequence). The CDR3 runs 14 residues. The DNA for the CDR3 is TGTGCCTGGAAAGTGGGCGGGGGGGTAACCGAGCAGTACTTC. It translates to CAWKVGGGVTEQYF.

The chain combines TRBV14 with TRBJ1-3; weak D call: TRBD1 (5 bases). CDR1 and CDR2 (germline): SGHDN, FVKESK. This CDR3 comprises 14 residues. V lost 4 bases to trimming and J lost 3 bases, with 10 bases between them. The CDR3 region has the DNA TGTGCCAGCAGCCGCGGGACCCTTGGAAACACCATATATTTT. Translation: CASSRGTLGNTIYF.

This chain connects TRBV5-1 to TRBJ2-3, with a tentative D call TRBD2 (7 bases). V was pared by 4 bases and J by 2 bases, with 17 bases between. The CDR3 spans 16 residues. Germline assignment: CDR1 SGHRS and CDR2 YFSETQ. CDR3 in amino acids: CASSAGTGGLTDTQYF. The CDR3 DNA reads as TGCGCCAGCAGCGCAGGGACGGGGGGCCTCACAGATACGCAGTATTTT.

The CDR3 DNA sequence: TGTGCCAGCCGCCAACTCCCGGGACAGGGGAACCACGAGCAGTACTTC. Amino acids: CASRQLPGQGNHEQYF. The rearrangement uses TRBV28 and TRBJ2-7, with 10 nucleotides matching TRBD1. The CDR3 consists of 16 residues. Germline-derived CDR1 and CDR2 are MDHEN and SYDVKM. V was clipped by 8 bases and J by 5 bases; unmatched bases: 15.

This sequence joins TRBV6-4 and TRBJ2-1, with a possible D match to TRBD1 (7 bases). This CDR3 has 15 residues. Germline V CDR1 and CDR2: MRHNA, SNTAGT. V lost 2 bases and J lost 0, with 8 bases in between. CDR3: CASSDQGGSYNEQFF. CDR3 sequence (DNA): TGTGCCAGCAGTGACCAGGGGGGCTCCTACAATGAGCAGTTCTTC.

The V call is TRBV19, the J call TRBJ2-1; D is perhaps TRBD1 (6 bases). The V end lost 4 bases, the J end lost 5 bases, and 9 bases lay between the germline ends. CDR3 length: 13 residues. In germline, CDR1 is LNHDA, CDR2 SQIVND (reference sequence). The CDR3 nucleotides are TGTGCCAGTAGTAGTACAGGGAACAATGAGCAGTTCTTC. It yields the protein CASSSTGNNEQFF.

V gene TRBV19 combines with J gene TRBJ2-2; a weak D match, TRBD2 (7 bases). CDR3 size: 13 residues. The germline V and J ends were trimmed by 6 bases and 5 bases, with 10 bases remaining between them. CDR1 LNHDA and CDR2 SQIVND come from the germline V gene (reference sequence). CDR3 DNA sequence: TGTGCCAGTAGGAGGGGGGGGACCGGGGAGCTGTTTTTT. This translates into CASRRGGTGELFF.

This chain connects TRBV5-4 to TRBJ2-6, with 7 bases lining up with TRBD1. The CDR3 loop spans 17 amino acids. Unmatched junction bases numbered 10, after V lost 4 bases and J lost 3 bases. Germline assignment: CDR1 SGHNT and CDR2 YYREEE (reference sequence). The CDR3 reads CASSLSPDRVGANVLTF. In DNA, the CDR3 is TGTGCCAGCAGCCTTTCCCCTGACAGGGTTGGGGCCAACGTCCTGACTTTC.

DNA of the CDR3: TGTGCCAGCAGTTTGGACACAGGGGGCTACGAGCAGTACTTC. Its protein is CASSLDTGGYEQYF. The chain is built from TRBV28 and TRBJ2-7; TRBD1 matches at 8 bases. The CDR3 is 14 residues long. The J segment lost 3 bases and the V segment lost 3 bases, leaving 4 bases of the junction unmatched. Germline V lookup: CDR1 MDHEN, CDR2 SYDVKM.

CDR3 nucleotides: TGCGCCAGCAGTCTCGTTGACCGGGACAGCGAAGAGACCCAGTACTTC. Translation: CASSLVDRDSEETQYF. The chain joins TRBV23-1 to TRBJ2-5; TRBD1 matches at 7 bases. TRBV23-1 is given ORF status, its function remaining uncertain. The V and J ends lost 4 bases and 3 bases, in that order; junction bases with no gene match: 11. The CDR3 spans 16 residues.

CDR3 sequence: CAWTGVGSPLHF. The CDR3 DNA sequence: TGTGCCTGGACAGGGGTTGGCTCACCCCTCCACTTT. The gene calls are TRBV30 and TRBJ1-6, with D maybe TRBD1 (6 bases). The V gene lost 4 bases and the J gene lost 10 bases, with 11 bases spanning the gap. The CDR3 spans 12 residues. The germline gives CDR1 GTSNPN, CDR2 SVGIG (reference sequence).

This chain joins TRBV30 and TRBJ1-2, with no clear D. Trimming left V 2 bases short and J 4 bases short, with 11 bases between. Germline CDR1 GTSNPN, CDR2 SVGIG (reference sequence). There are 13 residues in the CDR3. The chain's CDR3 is CAWSLQRTYGYTF. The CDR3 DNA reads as TGTGCCTGGAGTCTGCAGCGGACCTATGGCTACACCTTC.

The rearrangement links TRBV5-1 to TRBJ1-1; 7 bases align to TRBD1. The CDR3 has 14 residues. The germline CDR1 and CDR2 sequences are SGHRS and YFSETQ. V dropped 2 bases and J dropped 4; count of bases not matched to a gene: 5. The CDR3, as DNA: TGCGCCAGCAGCTTTGGGACAGAAGCCACTGAAGCTTTCTTT. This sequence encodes CASSFGTEATEAFF.

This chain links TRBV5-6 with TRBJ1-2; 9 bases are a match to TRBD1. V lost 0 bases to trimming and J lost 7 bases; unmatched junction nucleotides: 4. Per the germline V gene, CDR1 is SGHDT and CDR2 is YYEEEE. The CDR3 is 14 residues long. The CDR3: CASSLATGGSGYTF. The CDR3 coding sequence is TGTGCCAGCAGCTTGGCAACAGGGGGCTCTGGCTACACCTTC.

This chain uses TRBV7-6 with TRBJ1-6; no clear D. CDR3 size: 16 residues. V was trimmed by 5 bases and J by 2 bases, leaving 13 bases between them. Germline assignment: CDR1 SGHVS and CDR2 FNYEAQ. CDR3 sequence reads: CASSQIPGTYNSPLHF. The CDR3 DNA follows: TGTGCCAGCAGCCAAATCCCCGGGACCTATAATTCACCCCTCCACTTT. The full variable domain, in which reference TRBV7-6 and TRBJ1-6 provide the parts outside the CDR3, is GAGVSQSPRYKVTKRGQDVALRCDPISGHVSLYWYRQALGQGPEFLTYFNYEAQQDKSGLPNDRFSAERPEGSISTLTIQRTEQRDSAMYRCASSQIPGTYNSPLHFGNGTRLTVT.